The sequence of this TCR beta chain was determined in a study of technical replicates of blood from a few donors. CDR1 MGHDK and CDR2 SYGVNS come from the germline V gene. V was pared by 1 base and J by 2 bases, with 17 bases between. This CDR3 is 17 amino acids long. Assay used: immunoSEQ multiplex PCR; TCRdb lists only in-frame clones, some missing. The sample has 40,000 to 55,000 clones; about 96% are singletons. This sequence originates from a human donor in good health. Sequenced sample: T cells isolated from PBMCs. The gene calls are TRBV25-1 and TRBJ2-5; TRBD1 might be the D (6 bases). The CDR3 DNA follows: TGTGCCAGCAGTGAATTCGCGGGTCAGGGGATGCAAGAGACCCAGTACTTC. Encoded protein: CASSEFAGQGMQETQYF.